This T cell receptor beta chain was captured in a study of T and B cells in COVID-19 patients. Study summary: Peripheral blood came from COVID-19 patients with active infection or after recovery.

Findings of the study overall: Clonality of TRB repertoires was high in active COVID-19; recovery brought above-healthy diversity and richness.

The CDR3 consists of 11 residues. V shed 3 bases and J shed 5 bases, with 2 bases lying between them. CDR1 and CDR2 (germline): SNHLY, FYNNEI. Concerning this clonotype: The antigen remains unidentified.

Each TRB amplification used about 220-500 ng of genomic DNA from blood. BIOMED2 TRB-A/B primer pools were used in multiplex TRB PCR. From the multiplex PCR reads, TCRdb called clonotypes with MiXCR, one entry per CDR3 protein. Of approximately 3,600 distinct CDR3 sequences in the sample, around 25% are singletons; the top ten hold roughly 21%. The specimen sequenced was blood. The receptor comes from a human donor with active COVID-19. V is TRBV2 and J is TRBJ2-1, with no clear D. The CDR3: CASSDDNEQFF. The CDR3 nucleotides read TGTGCCAGCAGTGACGACAATGAGCAGTTCTTC.